This passage covers 11 T cell receptor beta chains from one sample sequenced in a study of cytomegalovirus exposure and HLA in healthy donors. Method: immunoSEQ multiplex PCR; TCRdb's copy keeps in-frame clones and lacks some. The sample includes approximately 150,000 clones, roughly 89% of them seen just once. The sequencing input was PBMCs. Receptors originate from a man aged 18-30 years in good health and CMV-seropositive.

This rearrangement joins TRBV11-2 to TRBJ1-1; D might be TRBD1 (5 bases). This CDR3 is 17 amino acids long. V was clipped by 5 bases and J by 1 base, with 20 bases between them. CDR1 SGHAT and CDR2 FQNNGV come from the germline V gene. The CDR3 nucleotides are TGTGCCAGCAGCCGCGAATCCCTGGCAGGGAAGAACACTGAAGCTTTCTTT. It specifies CASSRESLAGKNTEAFF.

The chain links TRBV7-3 to TRBJ1-4; no clear D gene. The CDR3 has 16 residues. Trimming pared 0 bases from V and 5 bases from J, leaving 13 bases between. The germline V gene has CDR1 SGHTA and CDR2 FQGTGA. The CDR3 bases are TGTGCCAGCAGCTTAACCCCCATAGGAGGAAATGAAAAACTGTTTTTT. It yields the protein CASSLTPIGGNEKLFF.

The chain is built from TRBV11-3 and TRBJ2-1, with 8 bases matching TRBD1. Germline values: CDR1 SGHNT, CDR2 YENEEA. Trimming at V came to 0 bases and at J to 9 bases, leaving 1 base not matched to a gene. This CDR3 has 13 residues. CDR3 sequence: CASSLDGQGEQFF. The CDR3 bases are TGTGCCAGCAGCTTAGACGGACAGGGTGAGCAGTTCTTC.

The rearrangement links TRBV11-2 to TRBJ2-3; possibly TRBD1 for D (6 bases). Trimming shortened V by 8 bases and J by 8 bases, and 17 bases separated the two germline ends. In germline, CDR1 is SGHAT, CDR2 FQNNGV. The CDR3 is made up of 13 amino acids. CDR3 sequence reads: CASSQGTDSTQYF. The CDR3 nucleotides read TGTGCCAGCTCACAGGGAACGGATTCTACGCAGTATTTT.

V and J are TRBV5-1 and TRBJ2-2; possibly TRBD1 for D (6 bases). Deletions cut 4 bases from V and 7 bases from J, with 26 bases between. This CDR3 is built from 18 residues. Germline values: CDR1 SGHRS, CDR2 YFSETQ. In DNA form, the CDR3 reads TGCGCCAGCAGCCCTTACCGGGACACCCCCGTTGGAGGCGGGGAGCTGTTTTTT. Its protein product is CASSPYRDTPVGGGELFF.

The rearrangement joins TRBV7-9 to TRBJ2-3; the D gene is possibly TRBD1 (5 bases). Germline values: CDR1 SEHNR, CDR2 FQNEAQ (reference sequence). V lost 5 bases to trimming and J lost 4 bases, with 13 bases between them. The CDR3 has 14 amino acids. CDR3 nucleotides: TGTGCCAGCAGCCAACGTGACAGTCCAGATACGCAGTATTTT. Its protein is CASSQRDSPDTQYF.

This chain joins TRBV28 and TRBJ1-6; D uncertain. Per the germline V gene, CDR1 is MDHEN and CDR2 is SYDVKM. The CDR3 covers 13 residues. The germline V and J ends were trimmed by 6 bases and 10 bases, with 13 bases remaining between them. CDR3 residues: CASRGSGESPLHF. The CDR3 bases are TGTGCCAGCAGGGGAAGCGGGGAATCACCCCTCCACTTT.

The chain uses TRBV30 and TRBJ1-2, with D unresolved. V lost 2 bases and J lost 6, with 7 bases in between. This CDR3 comprises 11 residues. Germline V gives CDR1 GTSNPN, CDR2 SVGIG (reference sequence). The CDR3 sequence: CAWSFRNGYTF. CDR3 sequence (DNA): TGTGCCTGGAGTTTCAGAAATGGCTACACCTTC.

The V call is TRBV5-1, the J call TRBJ2-5, with 9 bases matching TRBD2. Germline V gene sequence: CDR1 SGHRS, CDR2 YFSETQ. Trimming cost V 0 bases and J 5 bases; bases outside gene matches: 5. CDR3 length: 15 amino acids. CDR3 DNA: TGCGCCAGCAGCTTGGGGACTAGCGTTCAGGAGACCCAGTACTTC. Protein sequence: CASSLGTSVQETQYF. Full variable domain (remainder filled in from reference TRBV5-1 and TRBJ2-5): KAGVTQTPRYLIKTRGQQVTLSCSPISGHRSVSWYQQTPGQGLQFLFEYFSETQRNKGNFPGRFSGRQFSNSRSEMNVSTLELGDSALYLCASSLGTSVQETQYFGPGTRLLVL.

This chain links TRBV19 with TRBJ1-1; TRBD1 matches 7 bases. The CDR3 runs 14 residues. Looked up from germline, CDR1 is LNHDA and CDR2 is SQIVND (reference sequence). J lost 2 bases, V lost 5 bases, and 5 bases had no gene match. For the CDR3, the DNA is TGTGCCAGTAGTGCGGGACAGCTAAACACTGAAGCTTTCTTT. Translation: CASSAGQLNTEAFF.

There are a few counts of this clone. The gene calls are TRBV4-1 and TRBJ2-4, with a possible D match to TRBD2 (7 bases). Per the germline V gene, CDR1 is MGHRA and CDR2 is YSYEKL. The CDR3 consists of 18 residues. V gave up 2 bases and J gave up 0 bases, with 17 bases separating them. CDR3 bases: TGCGCCAGCAGCCAAATAGGGTGGGAGGGGGGAGCCAAAAACATTCAGTACTTC. Its protein is CASSQIGWEGGAKNIQYF.